The 26 T cell receptor beta chains given below trace back to one sample, sequenced in a study of cytomegalovirus exposure and HLA in healthy donors. Use of 60 Vbeta and 13 Jbeta primers characterized the PCR. The repertoire was sequenced with immunoSEQ multiplex PCR; TCRdb's copy has only in-frame clones and lacks some. The top ten clones hold about 1.8% of a sample with some 110,000 clones, about 79% of them seen once. Source material: PBMCs. The receptors here all came from a man aged 50 to 60 in good health and CMV-seronegative.

Remarks on this clone: The same CDR3 arises from other DNA sequences in this sample as well. The chain is built from TRBV5-4 and TRBJ2-7, with D maybe TRBD1 (5 bases). Germline lookup yields CDR1 SGHNT and CDR2 YYREEE (reference sequence). V lost 0 bases to trimming and J lost 2 bases, with 9 bases between them. The CDR3 consists of 14 residues. The CDR3 DNA follows: TGTGCCAGCAGCTTGGATAGGGGAACCTACGAGCAGTACGTC. Translating gives CASSLDRGTYEQYV.

The chain carries TRBV6-6 and TRBJ1-5, with D uncertain. Germline CDR1 is MNHNY and CDR2 is SVGAGI (reference sequence). V lost 0 bases and J lost 0, with 9 bases in between. CDR3 length equals 16 residues. CDR3 coding DNA: TGTGCCAGCAGTTACTCAAGAACAGATAGCAATCAGCCCCAGCATTTT. Its protein product is CASSYSRTDSNQPQHF.

The rearrangement links TRBV19 to TRBJ2-7, with 9 bases matching TRBD1. Trimming removed 5 bases from V and 2 bases from J; junction bases left unmatched: 4. CDR3 length: 14 amino acids. Germline V gene sequence: CDR1 LNHDA, CDR2 SQIVND (reference sequence). The CDR3 DNA follows: TGTGCCAGTAGTCCCTGGACAGGGGCCTACGAGCAGTACTTC. It translates to CASSPWTGAYEQYF.

This chain joins TRBV2 and TRBJ1-2; tentative D call: TRBD1 (5 bases). Germline-derived CDR1 and CDR2 are SNHLY and FYNNEI. The V end lost 2 bases, the J end lost 4 bases, and 8 bases lay between the germline ends. The CDR3 covers 13 residues. The CDR3 region is CASSESGIYGYTF. DNA for the CDR3: TGTGCCAGCAGTGAATCAGGGATCTATGGCTACACCTTC.

The chain employs TRBV19 and TRBJ1-1; 8 bases line up with TRBD1. Germline assignment: CDR1 LNHDA and CDR2 SQIVND (reference sequence). With V trimmed by 4 bases and J by 1 base, 11 bases remained unmatched. The CDR3 is made up of 17 amino acids. Written as DNA, the CDR3 is TGTGCCAGTAGTAAGGGCAGGGGGCTTGTTGGGAACACTGAAGCTTTCTTT. Amino acids: CASSKGRGLVGNTEAFF.

The CDR3 reads CASSFGQNTDTQYF. As DNA, the CDR3 is TGTGCCAGCAGTTTCGGACAAAACACAGATACGCAGTATTTT. The rearrangement uses TRBV9 and TRBJ2-3; tentative D call: TRBD1 (5 bases). This CDR3 spans 14 amino acids. Looked up from germline, CDR1 is SGDLS and CDR2 is YYNGEE. Trimming left V 5 bases short and J 2 bases short, with 12 bases between.

Remarks on this clone: The junction does not match germline at one end; this may be a read error. The gene calls are TRBV7-9 and TRBJ2-7; 14 nucleotides line up with TRBD2. Germline loops: CDR1 SEHNR, CDR2 FQNEAQ (reference sequence). This CDR3 contains 18 residues. The CDR3, as DNA: TGTGCCGGCAGCTCTCGGACTAGCGGGGGGACGGGAGCGTACGAGCAGTACTTC. Protein sequence: CAGSSRTSGGTGAYEQYF.

The V gene is TRBV5-1, the J gene TRBJ2-5, with 8 bases fitting TRBD2. CDR1 is SGHRS and CDR2 is YFSETQ in the germline V gene. V lost 4 bases and J lost 5; bases outside the gene matches: 7. The CDR3 consists of 14 residues. CDR3 nucleotides: TGCGCCAGCAGCCCCCGGGGGGGGGAGGAGACCCAGTACTTC. It is translated as CASSPRGGEETQYF.

The V and J genes are TRBV18 and TRBJ1-2, with TRBD1 matching over 8 bases. This CDR3 is built from 14 residues. Germline CDR1 and CDR2: KGHSH and LQKENI. Trimming took 3 bases from V and 6 from J; bases not matched to a gene: 6. The CDR3 DNA follows: TGTGCCAGCTCACCGACAGGGGCAAGGGATGGCTACACCTTC. Protein sequence: CASSPTGARDGYTF.

V and J are TRBV5-1 and TRBJ2-7; D not certain. V lost 4 bases and J lost 0, with 5 bases in between. CDR3 length equals 12 residues. Germline assignment: CDR1 SGHRS and CDR2 YFSETQ. The CDR3 here is CASSVSSYEQYF. The CDR3 DNA reads TGCGCCAGCAGCGTTAGCTCCTACGAGCAGTACTTC.

V usage is TRBV9 and J usage is TRBJ2-7, with a possible D match to TRBD1 (6 bases). Looked up from germline, CDR1 is SGDLS and CDR2 is YYNGEE. The CDR3 extends over 14 amino acids. V lost 3 bases to trimming and J lost 2 bases, with 12 bases between them. The CDR3 spells CASSADSPTYEQYF. The CDR3 nucleotides are TGTGCCAGCAGCGCGGACAGTCCTACCTACGAGCAGTACTTC. Filled out from reference TRBV9 and TRBJ2-7, the complete variable domain reads DSGVTQTPKHLITATGQRVTLRCSPRSGDLSVYWYQQSLDQGLQFLIQYYNGEERAKGNILERFSAQQFPDLHSELNLSSLELGDSALYFCASSADSPTYEQYFGPGTRLTVT.

This clone was observed a few times. The chain links TRBV25-1 to TRBJ2-3; D is ambiguous. The CDR3 runs to 13 residues. Germline CDR1 and CDR2: MGHDK and SYGVNS. Trimming stripped 2 bases from V and 3 bases from J, with 6 bases between. The CDR3 nucleotides read TGTGCCAGCAGTGAACTCAGGACAGATACGCAGTATTTT. Protein: CASSELRTDTQYF.

The chain combines TRBV5-1 with TRBJ1-1; 8 nucleotides agree with TRBD1. CDR1 is SGHRS, CDR2 YFSETQ, per germline. After removal of 3 bases from V and 2 bases from J, the junction contained 9 bases not matched to a gene. CDR3 size: 16 residues. As DNA, the CDR3 is TGCGCCAGCAGCTCAAACCCACAGGGGGTAAACACTGAAGCTTTCTTT. Encoded protein: CASSSNPQGVNTEAFF.

The chain joins TRBV11-1 to TRBJ2-3, with 8 bases aligning to TRBD2. J lost 11 bases, V lost 5 bases, and 9 bases had no gene match. The CDR3 spans 13 residues. Looked up from germline, CDR1 is SGHAT and CDR2 is FQDESV (reference sequence). The CDR3 DNA follows: TGTGCCAGCAGCGCGGCGCGGGGGGAAAGGCAGTATTTT. Protein product: CASSAARGERQYF.

J is TRBJ1-2 and V is TRBV4-3; D call uncertain. This CDR3 is built from 13 residues. Per germline, CDR1 LGHNA and CDR2 YSLEER. Deletions cut 3 bases from V and 5 bases from J, with 10 bases between. The CDR3 region is CASSQYKYYGYTF. The CDR3 DNA sequence: TGCGCCAGCAGCCAGTACAAGTATTATGGCTACACCTTC.

This rearrangement joins TRBV7-2 to TRBJ1-1; TRBD1 might be the D (5 bases). The germline gives CDR1 SGHTA, CDR2 FQGNSA. The CDR3 is made up of 14 amino acids. The ends were cut back, 1 base at V and 3 bases at J, with 9 bases in the middle. The CDR3 here is CASSLVTDHTEAFF. The CDR3 nucleotides are TGTGCCAGCAGCTTAGTGACAGACCACACTGAAGCTTTCTTT.

The V call is TRBV9, the J call TRBJ2-1, with a tentative D call TRBD1 (6 bases). This CDR3 region has 13 residues. The germline V and J ends were trimmed by 2 bases and 5 bases, with 8 bases remaining between them. Germline CDR1 and CDR2: SGDLS and YYNGEE. The CDR3 DNA reads as TGTGCCAGCAGCGTTGGGACAAACAATGAGCAGTTCTTC. This gives the protein CASSVGTNNEQFF.

This clone has a handful of counts. The chain combines TRBV5-1 with TRBJ1-1; the match to TRBD1 covers 9 bases. The J segment lost 1 base and the V segment lost 3 bases, leaving 4 bases of the junction unmatched. The CDR3 is made up of 15 amino acids. Germline V CDR1 and CDR2: SGHRS, YFSETQ. CDR3 protein: CASSWDRAGNTEAFF. The CDR3 DNA reads as TGCGCCAGCAGCTGGGACAGGGCTGGGAACACTGAAGCTTTCTTT.

This clone has just a few counts. This chain uses TRBV6-1 with TRBJ1-6; D is ambiguous. The CDR3 covers 15 residues. V gave up 0 bases and J gave up 5 bases, with 8 bases separating them. Germline values: CDR1 MNHNS, CDR2 SASEGT. CDR3 bases: TGTGCCAGCAGTGAAGCAACCGGGGATAATTCACCCCTCCACTTT. Amino acid sequence: CASSEATGDNSPLHF.

The rearrangement joins TRBV19 to TRBJ2-2; TRBD2 matches at 10 bases. V was clipped by 0 bases and J by 6 bases; unmatched bases: 4. This CDR3 contains 16 residues. Per the germline V gene, CDR1 is LNHDA and CDR2 is SQIVND (reference sequence). The CDR3 here is CASSIEGTSASGELFF. In DNA form, the CDR3 reads TGTGCCAGTAGTATAGAGGGGACTAGCGCTTCCGGGGAGCTGTTTTTT.

The V gene is TRBV10-3, the J gene TRBJ1-1; weak D call: TRBD1 (6 bases). Deletions cut 5 bases from V and 0 bases from J, with 10 bases between. From germline, CDR1 is ENHRY and CDR2 SYGVKD. This CDR3 is 14 amino acids long. The CDR3 here is CAISQQGMNTEAFF. CDR3 coding DNA: TGTGCCATCAGTCAACAGGGTATGAACACTGAAGCTTTCTTT.

The chain carries TRBV2 and TRBJ2-3; no clear D. V gave up 3 bases and J gave up 9 bases, with 13 bases separating them. The CDR3 runs 13 residues. CDR1 is SNHLY and CDR2 is FYNNEI in the germline V gene. The CDR3 loop is CASSDVGWLTQYF. In nucleotides, the CDR3 is TGTGCCAGCAGTGACGTGGGCTGGTTAACGCAGTATTTT.

J is TRBJ1-1 and V is TRBV7-9, with TRBD1 matching 8 bases. The CDR3 has 16 amino acids. Germline CDR1 is SEHNR and CDR2 is FQNEAQ (reference sequence). J was trimmed by 0 bases and V by 0 bases; bases with no gene match: 3. This CDR3 is CASSLATGDMNTEAFF. CDR3 nucleotide sequence: TGTGCCAGCAGCTTAGCGACAGGGGACATGAACACTGAAGCTTTCTTT.

The gene calls are TRBV10-3 and TRBJ2-1, with 7 nucleotides matching TRBD2. Germline V CDR1 and CDR2: ENHRY, SYGVKD. The CDR3 is 11 amino acids. Trimming removed 8 bases from V and 7 bases from J; junction bases left unmatched: 2. In nucleotides, the CDR3 is TGTGCCATCGGGGGGGGAAATGAGCAGTTCTTC. Protein product: CAIGGGNEQFF.

In its sample, this clone was seen a few times. V gene TRBV28 combines with J gene TRBJ1-1; D gene uncertain. The CDR3 totals 14 residues. Deletions cut 3 bases from V and 2 bases from J, with 10 bases between. Germline V gives CDR1 MDHEN, CDR2 SYDVKM. CDR3 amino acids: CASSFGQVNTEAFF. CDR3 DNA: TGTGCCAGCAGTTTTGGGCAGGTAAACACTGAAGCTTTCTTT.

The gene calls are TRBV7-4 and TRBJ2-7; 10 nucleotides align to TRBD2. Trimming at V came to 0 bases and at J to 0 bases, leaving 5 bases not matched to a gene. The CDR3 totals 17 residues. The germline V gene has CDR1 SGHVT and CDR2 SQSDAQ. CDR3 nucleotides: TGTGCCAGCAGCTTAGCTTCAGCGGGGGGGTTCTCCTACGAGCAGTACTTC. This codes for CASSLASAGGFSYEQYF.